Listed below are T cell receptor beta chains from one sample, sequenced in a study of T cell responses to AZD1222 COVID-19 vaccine. Using immunoSEQ multiplex PCR, the repertoire was profiled, and TCRdb retains in-frame clones only, with some absent. Of approximately 140,000 clones in the sample, approximately 93% were seen once. The sample here was peripheral blood, taken on day 0 of MenACWY control vaccination. The receptors here all came from an adult in good health. Each CDR3 is given with its conserved first and last residue. D genes are given only for firm matches. Clone size is given for some rows only: seen once, a few or many times, or a class if the clone is expanded.

CASSLRLIGELFF,TGTGCCAGCAGCCTCAGGTTGATCGGGGAGCTGTTTTTT,NA,NA,TRBV9,TRBJ2-2
CASSEDGGSNQPQHF,TGTGCCAGCAGTGAAGACGGGGGTAGCAATCAGCCCCAGCATTTT,NA,NA,TRBV2,TRBJ1-5
CASSPRTGRSFSGANVLTF,TGTGCCAGCAGCCCCCGGACAGGTCGCTCCTTCTCTGGGGCCAACGTCCTGACTTTC,TRBD1,NA,TRBV27,TRBJ2-6
CASSLTQGEEQYF,TGTGCCAGCAGCTTAACCCAGGGCGAGGAGCAGTACTTC,NA,NA,TRBV7-3,TRBJ2-7
CASSQGRMGVSGNTIYF,TGCGCCAGCAGCCAAGGTCGGATGGGAGTCTCTGGAAACACCATATATTTT,NA,once,TRBV4-1,TRBJ1-3
CASSLIGVTEAFF,TGTGCCAGCAGCTTGATCGGGGTCACTGAAGCTTTCTTT,NA,NA,TRBV5-4,TRBJ1-1
CASMGLARSSGNTIYF,TGTGCCAGCATGGGATTGGCGCGGTCCTCTGGAAACACCATATATTTT,NA,NA,TRBV2,TRBJ1-3
CASSPTGSYGYTF,TGTGCCAGCAGTCCGACAGGGTCCTATGGCTACACCTTC,TRBD1,NA,TRBV7-2,TRBJ1-2
CASSARDRGFSETQYF,TGTGCCAGCAGCGCCCGGGACAGGGGATTTTCAGAGACCCAGTACTTC,TRBD1,NA,TRBV9,TRBJ2-5
CSVEPPTGGSYNEQFF,TGCAGCGTTGAACCCCCGACGGGGGGGTCCTACAATGAGCAGTTCTTC,TRBD2,NA,TRBV29-1,TRBJ2-1
CASSQDPQRLNYGYTF,TGCGCCAGCAGCCAGGACCCGCAGCGCCTTAACTATGGCTACACCTTC,NA,once,TRBV4-1,TRBJ1-2
CASNNGGVSNYGYTF,TGTGCCAGCAACAATGGCGGGGTCTCTAACTATGGCTACACCTTC,NA,NA,TRBV28,TRBJ1-2
CSASPVNEQYF,TGCAGTGCTAGTCCAGTCAACGAGCAGTACTTC,NA,once,TRBV20-1,TRBJ2-7
CASSAGGGPDTQYF,TGTGCCAGCAGCGCGGGAGGGGGCCCAGATACGCAGTATTTT,NA,NA,TRBV9,TRBJ2-3
CASSLTRGNEQFF,TGTGCCAGCAGTTTAACCCGTGGGAATGAGCAGTTCTTC,NA,NA,TRBV27,TRBJ2-1
CASSLAPPNTEAFF,TGTGCCAGCAGCTTAGCCCCTCCTAACACTGAAGCTTTCTTT,NA,NA,TRBV7-9,TRBJ1-1
CASSLVGYGNTIYF,TGTGCCAGCAGCTTGGTGGGGTACGGAAACACCATATATTTT,NA,NA,TRBV5-6,TRBJ1-3
CASSLDFEGEQFF,TGCGCCAGCAGCTTGGATTTTGAGGGTGAGCAGTTCTTC,NA,once,TRBV5-1,TRBJ2-1
CASSPTEGGSGANVLTF,TGTGCCAGCTCACCAACAGAGGGGGGCTCTGGGGCCAACGTCCTGACTTTC,NA,NA,TRBV18,TRBJ2-6
CASSLEVVQGYTF,TGTGCCAGCAGCTTAGAGGTGGTACAAGGCTACACCTTC,NA,NA,TRBV7-2,TRBJ1-2
CASSPGQGALGYTF,TGTGCCAGCAGCCCGGGACAGGGGGCTCTCGGCTACACCTTC,TRBD1,NA,TRBV7-9,TRBJ1-2
CASSATAGSYNSPLHF,TGTGCCAGCAGCGCTACGGCCGGCTCCTATAATTCACCCCTCCACTTT,NA,NA,TRBV28,TRBJ1-6
CASSLENTEAFF,TGTGCCAGCAGCTTAGAGAACACTGAAGCTTTCTTT,NA,few,TRBV7-2,TRBJ1-1